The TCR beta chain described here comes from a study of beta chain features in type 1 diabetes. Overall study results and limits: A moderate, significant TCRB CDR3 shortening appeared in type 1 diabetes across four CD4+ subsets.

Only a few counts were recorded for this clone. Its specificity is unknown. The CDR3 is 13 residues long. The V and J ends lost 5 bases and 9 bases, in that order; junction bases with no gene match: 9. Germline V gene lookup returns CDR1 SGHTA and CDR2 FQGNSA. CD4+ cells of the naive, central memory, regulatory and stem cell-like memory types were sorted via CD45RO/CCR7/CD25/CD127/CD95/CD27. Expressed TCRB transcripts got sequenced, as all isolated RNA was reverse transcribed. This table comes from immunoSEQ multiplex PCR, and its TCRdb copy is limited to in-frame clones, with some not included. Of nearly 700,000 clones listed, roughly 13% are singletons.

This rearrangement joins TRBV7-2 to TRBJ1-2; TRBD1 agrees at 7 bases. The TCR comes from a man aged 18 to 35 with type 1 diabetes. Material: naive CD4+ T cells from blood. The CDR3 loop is CASSTGTDPRYTF. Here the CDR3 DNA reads TGTGCCAGCAGCACCGGGACAGACCCGCGCTACACCTTC.